The 32 T cell receptor beta chains reported below all come from one sample, sequenced in a study of cytomegalovirus exposure and HLA in healthy donors. PCR primers comprised 60 Vbeta and 13 Jbeta primers. TCRdb's table, derived via immunoSEQ multiplex PCR, lists solely in-frame clones and lacks some. The profile shows some 190,000 clones, 82% of them singletons. The sequencing sample was made of PBMCs. Receptor source: a man in his forties in good health and CMV-seronegative.

The chain has TRBV5-6 and TRBJ2-3; 8 nucleotides agree with TRBD1. The CDR3 loop spans 14 amino acids. V shed 4 bases, J shed 4 bases, and the junction held 5 bases outside the gene matches. Germline V gene data show CDR1 as SGHDT and CDR2 as YYEEEE. The CDR3 nucleotides are TGTGCCAGCAGCCAGGACAGGGTACCAGATACGCAGTATTTT. It yields the protein CASSQDRVPDTQYF.

This clone was found a few times. The rearrangement links TRBV18 to TRBJ1-1; D is unresolved. This CDR3 contains 13 residues. Germline V CDR1 and CDR2: KGHSH, LQKENI. Between the trimmed V and J ends, which lost 6 bases and 5 bases, there was a span of 13 bases. This chain's CDR3 is CASSAEVGTEAFF. The DNA for the CDR3 is TGTGCCAGCTCCGCGGAGGTGGGGACTGAAGCTTTCTTT.

This chain joins TRBV13 and TRBJ2-5, with a weak D call TRBD2 (5 bases). The germline V gene encodes CDR1 PRHDT and CDR2 FYEKMQ (reference sequence). The CDR3 covers 13 residues. Trimming cost V 2 bases and J 3 bases, with 7 bases left between them. CDR3 loop: CASSLRREETQYF. CDR3 bases: TGTGCCAGCAGCTTAAGGCGGGAAGAGACCCAGTACTTC.

The chain is built from TRBV5-1 and TRBJ2-1; TRBD2 agrees at 8 bases. Trimming took 3 bases from V and 9 from J; bases not matched to a gene: 8. Germline CDR1 reads SGHRS; CDR2 reads YFSETQ. The CDR3 is 14 residues long. CDR3 nucleotides: TGCGCCAGCAGCTATGCCTCCCGGGGGGGTGAGCAGTTCTTC. Its translation: CASSYASRGGEQFF.

This clone has only one observation. V and J are TRBV19 and TRBJ1-5, with D perhaps matching TRBD1 (6 bases). The CDR3 consists of 14 residues. Germline V gene lookup returns CDR1 LNHDA and CDR2 SQIVND (reference sequence). Trimming removed 6 bases at V and 1 base at J, with 10 bases between. CDR3 sequence: CASRPTGSNQPQHF. The CDR3 coding sequence is TGTGCCAGTAGGCCTACAGGGAGCAATCAGCCCCAGCATTTT.

The J gene is TRBJ1-6, the V gene TRBV27; 7 positions agree with TRBD1. The germline V gene has CDR1 MNHEY and CDR2 SMNVEV (reference sequence). The CDR3 sequence is 21 residues long. V was clipped by 3 bases and J by 0 bases; unmatched bases: 17. CDR3 in amino acids: CASSFKSLKGGFSSYNSPLHF. The CDR3 DNA follows: TGTGCCAGCAGTTTTAAATCGTTGAAAGGGGGCTTTAGCTCCTATAATTCACCCCTCCACTTT.

This chain links TRBV5-4 with TRBJ2-7; the D gene is possibly TRBD1 (5 bases). The CDR3 runs 14 residues. The germline gives CDR1 SGHNT, CDR2 YYREEE (reference sequence). The V and J ends lost 0 bases and 3 bases respectively, with 10 bases between them. CDR3 sequence reads: CASSLDRNNYEQYF. The CDR3 DNA reads TGTGCCAGCAGCTTGGACAGGAACAACTACGAGCAGTACTTC. The full variable domain, completed using reference TRBV5-4 and TRBJ2-7, is ETGVTQSPTHLIKTRGQQVTLRCSSQSGHNTVSWYQQALGQGPQFIFQYYREEENGRGNFPPRFSGLQFPNYSSELNVNALELDDSALYLCASSLDRNNYEQYFGPGTRLTVT.

This clone was counted once. This chain joins TRBV19 and TRBJ1-2; TRBD1 matches 8 bases. This CDR3 contains 18 residues. V gave up 10 bases and J gave up 4 bases; unmatched junction bases: 23. The germline gives CDR1 LNHDA, CDR2 SQIVND (reference sequence). The CDR3 here is CATVGGPRTGRGSYGYTF. Written as DNA, the CDR3 is TGTGCCACAGTAGGGGGCCCGAGGACAGGGAGAGGAAGCTATGGCTACACCTTC.

This sequence joins TRBV4-1 and TRBJ2-2; possible D gene TRBD2, 6 bases. CDR1 is MGHRA, CDR2 YSYEKL, per germline. Trimming cost V 4 bases and J 2 bases, with 17 bases left between them. The CDR3 extends over 17 amino acids. The CDR3 protein is CASSLPYSGENTGELFF. CDR3 DNA: TGCGCCAGCAGCCTACCGTATAGCGGAGAAAACACCGGGGAGCTGTTTTTT.

This chain uses TRBV6-6 with TRBJ1-4; D is undetermined. Trimming took 4 bases from V and 8 from J, leaving 5 bases between them. The CDR3 contains 11 residues. CDR1 and CDR2 (germline): MNHNY, SVGAGI (reference sequence). The CDR3 region has the DNA TGTGCCAGCAGTTGGCAAGAAAAACTGTTTTTT. Translation: CASSWQEKLFF.

The genes are TRBV4-1 and TRBJ1-6; maybe TRBD1 (5 bases). The CDR3 covers 15 residues. From germline, CDR1 is MGHRA and CDR2 YSYEKL. V lost 0 bases to trimming and J lost 7 bases, with 10 bases between them. The chain's CDR3 is CASSQEGQGNSPLHF. CDR3 DNA sequence: TGCGCCAGCAGCCAAGAAGGCCAGGGCAATTCACCCCTCCACTTT.

The chain recombines TRBV4-2 with TRBJ1-4, with 8 bases aligning to TRBD1. CDR3 size: 14 residues. The V gene end was trimmed by 4 bases and the J gene end by 5 bases; junction bases not matched to a gene: 3. Germline CDR1 LGHNA, CDR2 YNFKEQ. CDR3 region: CASSRDRLNEKLFF. CDR3 coding DNA: TGTGCCAGCAGCCGGGACAGGCTAAATGAAAAACTGTTTTTT.

The chain has TRBV7-9 and TRBJ2-7, with 8 nucleotides matching TRBD2. The CDR3 spans 14 residues. Per the germline V gene, CDR1 is SEHNR and CDR2 is FQNEAQ (reference sequence). With V trimmed by 5 bases and J by 2 bases, 5 bases remained unmatched. The CDR3 here is CASSPSGGAYEQYF. The CDR3 nucleotides read TGTGCCAGCAGCCCGAGCGGGGGAGCCTACGAGCAGTACTTC. Filled out from reference TRBV7-9 and TRBJ2-7, the complete variable domain reads DTGVSQNPRHKITKRGQNVTFRCDPISEHNRLYWYRQTLGQGPEFLTYFQNEAQLEKSRLLSDRFSAERPKGSFSTLEIQRTEQGDSAMYLCASSPSGGAYEQYFGPGTRLTVT.

This clone came up a few times. The chain joins TRBV18 to TRBJ1-3; D is unclear. The germline V and J ends were trimmed by 11 bases and 0 bases, with 14 bases remaining between them. This CDR3 has 14 amino acids. Looked up from germline, CDR1 is KGHSH and CDR2 is LQKENI. This chain's CDR3 is CASARDPSGNTIYF. CDR3 coding DNA: TGTGCCTCGGCACGGGATCCCTCTGGAAACACCATATATTTT.

The rearrangement uses TRBV28 and TRBJ2-7, with D perhaps matching TRBD1 (6 bases). V lost 3 bases and J 2 bases, leaving 11 bases between the germline ends. Germline lookup yields CDR1 MDHEN and CDR2 SYDVKM. The CDR3 is 14 amino acids. CDR3 nucleotides: TGTGCCAGCAGTTTGGGGGCGGACGCCTACGAGCAGTACTTC. Its protein is CASSLGADAYEQYF. Full variable domain (remainder filled in from reference TRBV28 and TRBJ2-7): DVKVTQSSRYLVKRTGEKVFLECVQDMDHENMFWYRQDPGLGLRLIYFSYDVKMKEKGDIPEGYSVSREKKERFSLILESASTNQTSMYLCASSLGADAYEQYFGPGTRLTVT.

V usage is TRBV2 and J usage is TRBJ2-3; perhaps TRBD2 as D (6 bases). The V gene lost 0 bases and the J gene lost 2 bases, with 12 bases spanning the gap. Germline CDR1 and CDR2: SNHLY and FYNNEI. There are 16 residues in the CDR3. Here the CDR3 reads CASSEAPGTSTDTQYF. The CDR3 coding sequence is TGTGCCAGCAGTGAAGCTCCCGGGACTTCCACAGATACGCAGTATTTT.

V is TRBV6-6 and J is TRBJ2-1, with D possibly TRBD2 on 6 matching bases. The CDR3 is 16 residues long. From germline, CDR1 is MNHNY and CDR2 SVGAGI (reference sequence). V dropped 9 bases and J dropped 4 bases, with 22 bases sitting between them. In nucleotides, the CDR3 is TGTGCCAGTACGTCTCAGGTACTAGCAGATTACAATGAGCAGTTCTTC. Translation gives CASTSQVLADYNEQFF.

The CDR3 DNA sequence: TGTGCCAGCAGTTTGCGTCTCAGGGAAGCTTTCTTT. This encodes CASSLRLREAFF. This chain connects TRBV28 to TRBJ1-1; unclear D gene. The CDR3 has 12 residues. Germline-derived CDR1 and CDR2 are MDHEN and SYDVKM. V lost 3 bases and J lost 8, with 10 bases in between.

V is TRBV6-5 and J is TRBJ1-3; D is perhaps TRBD1 (5 bases). The CDR3 has 14 amino acids. V was pared by 5 bases and J by 3 bases, with 11 bases between. Germline loops: CDR1 MNHEY, CDR2 SVGAGI. The CDR3 loop reads CASSATGGGNTIYF. Here the CDR3 DNA reads TGTGCCAGCAGTGCCACGGGGGGTGGAAACACCATATATTTT.

The gene calls are TRBV6-5 and TRBJ2-7; TRBD1 might be the D (6 bases). Germline V CDR1 and CDR2: MNHEY, SVGAGI. V dropped 6 bases and J dropped 2 bases, with 17 bases sitting between them. The CDR3 covers 15 residues. Here the CDR3 reads CASRQGQISPYEQYF. The CDR3 nucleotides are TGTGCCAGCAGACAAGGACAGATAAGTCCCTACGAGCAGTACTTC.

This chain joins TRBV7-9 and TRBJ2-3, with a tentative D call TRBD2 (6 bases). The CDR3 is made up of 13 amino acids. Per germline, CDR1 SEHNR and CDR2 FQNEAQ (reference sequence). V was shortened by 11 bases and J by 2 bases, with 14 bases between the two germline ends. The CDR3 DNA follows: TGTGCCGGGGGAGGACCAAACACAGATACGCAGTATTTT. This encodes CAGGGPNTDTQYF.

This chain connects TRBV7-2 to TRBJ2-3; 8 bases agree with TRBD2. V lost 2 bases, J lost 6 bases, and 13 bases stayed unmatched. The CDR3 has 17 amino acids. Germline V gives CDR1 SGHTA, CDR2 FQGNSA. The chain's CDR3 is CASSLNVGAGVGDTQYF. DNA for the CDR3: TGTGCCAGCAGCTTAAACGTAGGAGCGGGAGTTGGGGATACGCAGTATTTT.

The V and J genes are TRBV7-2 and TRBJ2-3; D gene ambiguous. This CDR3 has 16 residues. From germline, CDR1 is SGHTA and CDR2 FQGNSA. Trimming removed 5 bases at V and 4 bases at J, with 19 bases between. The CDR3 DNA is TGTGCCAGCAGCCCGAATTGGGCAGCTCGCCCAGATACGCAGTATTTT. Translating gives CASSPNWAARPDTQYF.

J is TRBJ1-1 and V is TRBV5-6; possibly TRBD1 for D (5 bases). Trimming left V 1 base short and J 6 bases short, with 13 bases between. CDR1 is SGHDT, CDR2 YYEEEE, per germline. The CDR3 totals 14 residues. The CDR3 region has the DNA TGTGCCAGCAGCTTGAGGGGAGGGGCCGCTGAAGCTTTCTTT. Translating it yields CASSLRGGAAEAFF.

This chain connects TRBV5-1 to TRBJ1-2; no firm D call. Trimming shortened V by 10 bases and J by 6 bases, and 31 bases separated the two germline ends. Germline CDR1 SGHRS, CDR2 YFSETQ. The CDR3 extends over 17 amino acids. The DNA for the CDR3 is TGCGCCGCTTGCAGTGGCGGAGGGTGCGCTTCGGTGGATGGCTACACCTTC. Its translation is CAACSGGGCASVDGYTF.

This chain connects TRBV7-3 to TRBJ2-7; 15 bases align to TRBD2. Germline CDR1 and CDR2: SGHTA and FQGTGA. Unmatched junction bases numbered 1, after V lost 4 bases and J lost 6 bases. The length of the CDR3 is 14 residues. The CDR3 sequence: CASSSGLAGGEQYF. In DNA form, the CDR3 reads TGTGCCAGCAGCTCGGGACTAGCGGGAGGCGAGCAGTACTTC. Filled out from reference TRBV7-3 and TRBJ2-7, the complete variable domain reads GAGVSQTPSNKVTEKGKYVELRCDPISGHTALYWYRQSLGQGPEFLIYFQGTGAADDSGLPNDRFFAVRPEGSVSTLKIQRTERGDSAVYLCASSSGLAGGEQYFGPGTRLTVT.

The genes are TRBV5-8 and TRBJ2-7; 9 bases are a match to TRBD1. Germline V gives CDR1 SGHTS, CDR2 YDEGEE. Trimming at V came to 0 bases and at J to 3 bases, leaving 7 bases not matched to a gene. There are 16 residues in the CDR3. CDR3 in amino acids: CASSLVRGQGLYEQYF. In DNA form, the CDR3 reads TGTGCCAGCAGCTTGGTAAGGGGACAGGGCCTCTACGAGCAGTACTTC.

The chain couples TRBV7-9 to TRBJ2-2; 7 bases align to TRBD1. Per germline, CDR1 SEHNR and CDR2 FQNEAQ (reference sequence). The CDR3 is made up of 16 amino acids. The junction had 10 bases not matched to a gene; V was cut back by 5 bases and J by 4 bases. The CDR3 bases are TGTGCCAGCAGCCTCGGGATGACAGGGTCCACCGGGGAGCTGTTTTTT. It yields the protein CASSLGMTGSTGELFF.

This clone was seen once. The chain uses TRBV19 and TRBJ1-3; D perhaps matches TRBD1 (6 bases). This CDR3 has 16 residues. V lost 6 bases to trimming and J lost 0 bases, with 15 bases between them. CDR1 is LNHDA and CDR2 is SQIVND in the germline V gene (reference sequence). CDR3 coding DNA: TGTGCCAGTAGACATGGACAGCCGATCTCTGGAAACACCATATATTTT. Translating gives CASRHGQPISGNTIYF.

This chain connects TRBV28 to TRBJ2-5; D is possibly TRBD1 (6 bases). The ends were cut back, 0 bases at V and 5 bases at J, with 13 bases in the middle. The CDR3 runs to 15 residues. Germline V gene data show CDR1 as MDHEN and CDR2 as SYDVKM. The CDR3 protein is CASSLWTGIRETQYF. The CDR3 DNA reads TGTGCCAGCAGTTTATGGACAGGCATTAGGGAGACCCAGTACTTC.

The rearrangement links TRBV7-6 to TRBJ1-1; TRBD1 aligns across 8 bases. The CDR3 has 15 residues. The J segment lost 0 bases and the V segment lost 5 bases, leaving 5 bases of the junction unmatched. Germline V gene data show CDR1 as SGHVS and CDR2 as FNYEAQ. In DNA, the CDR3 is TGTGCCAGCAGCCCCCGACAGGGGATGAACACTGAAGCTTTCTTT. This translates into CASSPRQGMNTEAFF.

This clone was seen only a few times. The CDR3, as DNA: TGTGCCAGCAGTTCACCGGGACAGGGCAGAGACGAGCAGTACTTC. Encoded protein: CASSSPGQGRDEQYF. The gene calls are TRBV28 and TRBJ2-7; TRBD1 matches 9 bases. Germline CDR1 reads MDHEN; CDR2 reads SYDVKM. The length of the CDR3 is 15 residues. Trimming cost V 4 bases and J 5 bases; bases outside gene matches: 9. The whole variable domain, filled in from reference TRBV28 and TRBJ2-7, reads DVKVTQSSRYLVKRTGEKVFLECVQDMDHENMFWYRQDPGLGLRLIYFSYDVKMKEKGDIPEGYSVSREKKERFSLILESASTNQTSMYLCASSSPGQGRDEQYFGPGTRLTVT.